The clone carrying this TCR beta chain was seen only once. Its matching antigen is unknown. Documented time point: new active TB diagnosis, blood taken before or within 7 days of starting treatment. Active tuberculosis patients were new diagnoses, HIV-seronegative, South African, and aged 18 years or older. Clones were sequenced by immunoSEQ multiplex PCR, and TCRdb holds only the in-frame ones, with some missing. The sample carries 35,000 to 45,000 clones, roughly 94% recorded once. The germline V gene encodes CDR1 KGHSH and CDR2 LQKENI. The trim removed 6 bases at V and 7 bases at J, leaving 4 bases unmatched. The CDR3 extends over 14 amino acids. The entry originates in a study of T cells in tuberculosis. Study-wide background: This South African cohort compared adolescents with or without latent tuberculosis against adults with active tuberculosis.

Study results and caveats: Smaller distances to GMM-specific TCRs suggested their expansion in active tuberculosis. Smaller alpha distances in active tuberculosis partly reflected shorter CDR3-alpha lengths.

The material sequenced was PBMCs, taken at tuberculosis diagnosis. The sequence derives from an adult with tuberculosis. The chain employs TRBV18 and TRBJ1-6; 9 bases are a match to TRBD1. CDR3 residues: CASSQGQGNSPLHF. The DNA of the CDR3 is TGTGCCAGCTCTCAGGGACAGGGCAATTCACCCCTCCACTTT.